This passage covers 17 T cell receptor beta chains from one sample sequenced in a study of T and B cells in COVID-19 patients. From blood, about 250-500 ng of genomic DNA served as TRB template. BIOMED2 TRB-A/B primer pools were used in multiplex TRB PCR. Each CDR3 protein is one row after TCRdb ran MiXCR on the multiplex PCR reads. The sample holds thousands of distinct CDR3 sequences, approximately 30% seen once. The sequenced material came from blood. These receptors originate from a human donor with active COVID-19.

This clonotype showed up just a few times. The genes are TRBV10-3 and TRBJ1-5, with D possibly matching TRBD1 (5 bases). V shed 9 bases and J shed 4 bases, with 13 bases lying between them. Per germline, CDR1 ENHRY and CDR2 SYGVKD. This CDR3 spans 13 amino acids. CDR3 sequence: CAIARGENQPQHF. CDR3 DNA sequence: TGTGCCATTGCGAGGGGAGAGAATCAGCCCCAGCATTTT.

This clonotype is medium-sized (0.01 to 0.1%) within its sample. V and J are TRBV12-3 or TRBV12-4 and TRBJ2-1; 7 bases line up with TRBD2. With 9 bases clipped from V and 7 bases from J, the junction kept 3 bases outside the gene matches. The CDR3 runs 11 residues. CDR3 sequence: CASERGNEQFF. The CDR3 nucleotides are TGTGCCAGTGAGCGGGGTAATGAGCAGTTCTTC.

The rearrangement joins TRBV19 to TRBJ2-2; 9 bases fit TRBD1. The length of the CDR3 is 16 residues. V was clipped by 4 bases and J by 4 bases; unmatched bases: 7. CDR1 and CDR2 from the germline V gene are LNHDA and SQIVND (reference sequence). The chain's CDR3 is CASSTRTGALTGELFF. In DNA form, the CDR3 reads TGTGCCAGTAGTACTAGGACAGGGGCCCTCACCGGGGAGCTGTTTTTT. The full variable domain, completed using reference TRBV19 and TRBJ2-2, is DGGITQSPKYLFRKEGQNVTLSCEQNLNHDAMYWYRQDPGQGLRLIYYSQIVNDFQKGDIAEGYSVSREKKESFPLTVTSAQKNPTAFYLCASSTRTGALTGELFFGEGSRLTVL.

This clonotype ranks as medium-sized (0.01 to 0.1%). V is TRBV19 and J is TRBJ1-2, with 7 bases that match TRBD1. CDR1 is LNHDA, CDR2 SQIVND, per germline (reference sequence). This CDR3 has 13 residues. With V trimmed by 3 bases and J by 5 bases, 3 bases remained unmatched. The CDR3 spells CASSIPGQYGYTF. The DNA for the CDR3 is TGTGCCAGTAGTATCCCGGGACAGTATGGCTACACCTTC.

On this clonotype: A read error may account for a junction end that differs from germline. V gene TRBV13 combines with J gene TRBJ2-3; 7 bases align to TRBD2. Germline V gene data show CDR1 as PRHDT and CDR2 as FYEKMQ (reference sequence). The CDR3 totals 14 residues. CDR3: CAISPGGSTDTQYF. The CDR3 nucleotides read TGTGCCATCAGCCCGGGGGGAAGCACAGATACGCAGTATTTT.

The chain couples TRBV12-3 or TRBV12-4 to TRBJ2-3, with 8 bases lining up with TRBD2. After removal of 6 bases from V and 3 bases from J, the junction contained 14 bases not matched to a gene. The CDR3 covers 17 residues. The DNA of the CDR3 is TGTGCCAGCAGCTCCTGGGAGCTGAGCGGGGGTACAGATACGCAGTATTTT. It yields the protein CASSSWELSGGTDTQYF.

The chain is built from TRBV28 and TRBJ1-4; TRBD1 aligns across 7 bases. Trimming cost V 6 bases and J 3 bases; bases outside gene matches: 10. Germline CDR1 MDHEN, CDR2 SYDVKM. The CDR3 length is 16 residues. CDR3 nucleotides: TGTGCCAGCAGCCAACCCTACAGGGGATCTAATGAAAAACTGTTTTTT. As protein: CASSQPYRGSNEKLFF.

This chain links TRBV20-1 with TRBJ2-3; 7 nucleotides line up with TRBD1. Germline V gene data show CDR1 as DFQATT and CDR2 as SNEGSKA (reference sequence). This CDR3 has 15 amino acids. The V segment lost 0 bases and the J segment 0 bases; nucleotides outside the gene matches: 3. CDR3 sequence reads: CSAREGGGSTDTQYF. The CDR3 bases are TGCAGTGCTAGAGAAGGGGGCGGGAGCACAGATACGCAGTATTTT.

This clonotype has a handful of counts. The chain recombines TRBV18 with TRBJ1-5; D is unresolved. Germline V gene sequence: CDR1 KGHSH, CDR2 LQKENI. The CDR3 totals 14 residues. Between the trimmed V and J ends, which lost 2 bases and 6 bases, there was a span of 11 bases. Here the CDR3 reads CASSPETSGQPQHF. The CDR3 DNA follows: TGTGCCAGCTCACCAGAGACTTCGGGTCAGCCCCAGCATTTT.

This clonotype rates as medium-sized. The chain recombines TRBV6-6 with TRBJ1-2; D remains unclear. Germline V lookup: CDR1 MNHNY, CDR2 SVGAGI (reference sequence). This CDR3 contains 15 residues. Trimming took off 0 bases at V and 8 bases at J, with 16 bases between the two ends. The CDR3 is CASSYSPTGTSGYTF. The CDR3 DNA sequence: TGTGCCAGCAGTTACTCACCCACCGGCACGTCCGGCTACACCTTC.

The chain has TRBV5-1 and TRBJ2-1, with TRBD2 identical over 7 bases. Germline loops: CDR1 SGHRS, CDR2 YFSETQ. The ends lost 3 bases at V and 5 bases at J; junction bases unmatched: 8. The CDR3 totals 15 residues. The CDR3 nucleotides are TGCGCCAGCAGCTGGGGGGGAGGGGAGGACAATGAGCAGTTCTTC. Protein sequence: CASSWGGGEDNEQFF. Supplemented by reference TRBV5-1 and TRBJ2-1, the full variable domain reads KAGVTQTPRYLIKTRGQQVTLSCSPISGHRSVSWYQQTPGQGLQFLFEYFSETQRNKGNFPGRFSGRQFSNSRSEMNVSTLELGDSALYLCASSWGGGEDNEQFFGPGTRLTVL.

In regard to this clonotype: An end of the junction does not agree with germline; a read error may underlie this. The chain links TRBV5-4 to TRBJ1-6, with 8 bases aligning to TRBD1. Per the germline V gene, CDR1 is SGHNT and CDR2 is YYREEE (reference sequence). This CDR3 is 15 amino acids long. The CDR3: CASSLSRTGNSPLNF. The CDR3 DNA sequence: TGTGCCAGCAGCTTGTCGCGGACAGGGAATTCACCCCTCAACTTT.

By share of the sample, this clonotype is hyperexpanded. V and J are TRBV13 and TRBJ2-3; 10 bases line up with TRBD2. Per the germline V gene, CDR1 is PRHDT and CDR2 is FYEKMQ (reference sequence). The CDR3 covers 18 residues. The trim removed 4 bases at V and 4 bases at J, leaving 14 bases unmatched. CDR3 bases: TGTGCCAGCAGCTCCTGGGAGCTGAGCGGGGGGGCCCCAGATACGCAGTATTTT. It is translated as CASSSWELSGGAPDTQYF.

By sample fraction, this clonotype is medium-sized. This sequence joins TRBV6-2 or TRBV6-3 and TRBJ2-5, with TRBD2 matching over 7 bases. The CDR3 loop spans 13 amino acids. The trim removed 7 bases at V and 2 bases at J, leaving 4 bases unmatched. Germline CDR1 and CDR2: MNHEY and SVGEGT. DNA of the CDR3: TGTGCCAGCACCGCTAGCGGTCAAGAGACCCAGTACTTC. Translated, it gives CASTASGQETQYF.

In the case of this clonotype: A single base separates this from a much larger clone, so it may be a read error. The chain recombines TRBV6-5 with TRBJ2-5; unclear D gene. The V end lost 2 bases, the J end lost 4 bases, and 17 bases lay between the germline ends. CDR1 is MNHEY, CDR2 SVGAGI, per germline. This CDR3 spans 16 amino acids. CDR3 coding DNA: TGTGCCAGCAGTTACCGACGACCAACTATACGAGAGACCCAGTACTTC. This sequence encodes CASSYRRPTIRETQYF.

The rearrangement uses TRBV6-6 and TRBJ2-3; TRBD2 aligns across 9 bases. This CDR3 region has 15 residues. Germline trimming cut 5 bases from V and 3 bases from J; bases unmatched to any gene: 6. The germline gives CDR1 MNHNY, CDR2 SVGAGI (reference sequence). CDR3 region: CASSLAGGQTDTQYF. CDR3 in DNA: TGTGCCAGCAGTCTCGCGGGGGGGCAAACAGATACGCAGTATTTT.

In this sample, this clonotype is medium-sized (0.01 to 0.1%). The V call is TRBV19, the J call TRBJ2-1, with D perhaps matching TRBD2 (7 bases). V lost 7 bases to trimming and J lost 12 bases, with 16 bases between them. The CDR3 runs 12 residues. The V gene's germline CDR1 is LNHDA and CDR2 SQIVND (reference sequence). The CDR3 loop is CASNVEGGMQFF. The CDR3, as DNA: TGTGCCAGTAACGTCGAGGGGGGGATGCAGTTCTTC.